The TCR beta chain under discussion was sequenced for a study of type 1 and type 2 diabetes patients (dated by TCRdb to 2015 to 2016). Concerning the study at large: The cohort comprised fewer than 10 type 1 diabetes patients, a few type 2 diabetes patients and roughly 6 nondiabetic controls recruited in China. Paired-end sequencing of TCRbeta libraries was performed on Illumina HiSeq 2000 or MiSeq instruments. V gene usage was similar between roughly 18-cycle and approximately 23-cycle amplification, suggesting similar primer efficiencies and random PCR bias. The study used high-throughput sequencing to profile TCRbeta repertoires and compare individuals with type 1 diabetes, type 2 diabetes and no diabetes. Type 2 diabetes patients were included as a disease comparison group for the type 1 diabetes patients. Throughout the study, CD4 or CD8 MicroBeads on MACS columns were used to positively select CD4+ and CD8+ T cells from PBMCs. The whole study generated around 20,000,000 paired-end reads. What the authors observed across the whole study: V and J gene usage patterns of type 2 diabetes and control samples were highly correlated, averaging approximately 0.97 between samples. Type 2 diabetes repertoires showed high diversity, significantly greater than type 1 diabetes repertoires in both CD4+ and CD8+ T cells. Because only a limited number of T2D and control samples were sequenced, some T1D-only HECs might also be present in more T2D or control samples. Only a few highly-expanded CD4+ clones (median one) were found in type 2 diabetes patients, and these clones made up a median 3.9% of reads. Age and gender were not matched between study groups, possibly biasing interpretation.

The CDR3 spans 15 residues, from the cysteine through the phenylalanine. Only the CDR3 DNA is retained, 45 bases long and in frame from the first base. Cut back by 3 bases and 6 bases, the V and J ends lie 16 bases apart. The germline V gene sets CDR1 to SGHDN and CDR2 to FVKESK. Every diabetic patient fulfilled standard classification criteria for type 1 or type 2 diabetes, and glucose and C-peptide were evaluated using WHO-recommended methods. Donors were excluded if they had other autoimmune diseases or infections within the previous four weeks. An approximately 10-milliliter sample of peripheral blood was drawn from every participant. PBMCs were isolated with LymphoPrep density separation. This clonotype was observed a few times. The target of this receptor is not known. Per-base qualities were not stored, and no clone one base away is much larger. The instrument given in TCRdb is Illumina MiSeq. TCRbeta CDR3 amplification used genomic DNA from the sorted T cell subsets as template. The TCRbeta CDR3 region was amplified by multiplex PCR with 30 forward and 13 reverse primers. PCR products were purified with AMPure XP beads, after which indices and adaptors were added in a second 25-cycle PCR. Before sequencing, libraries were gel-purified with the QIAquick Gel Extraction Kit. As for how the authors treated the data: Paired-end reads were merged using FLASH and were aligned with IgBLAST to IMGT V, D and J germline references. Reads with below 70% alignment identity to germline references were discarded, and 10 million to 14 million reads were retained study-wide. CDR3 boundaries, reading frame and productivity were assigned according to IMGT definitions. Clones at or above 1% of reads were defined as highly-expanded clones, and diversity was measured by normalized Shannon entropy. Unpaired two-tailed t-tests were used to test group differences in Shannon entropy. TCRdb took the public reads, trimmed them with fastp at Q25, ran MiXCR for clone calling and kept in-frame beta chains. Each entry is one CDR3 protein sequence, shown with its most common DNA and genes. These V and J calls originate from TCRdb's pipeline instead of the authors' own analysis. The sample records 250,000 or so distinct CDR3 sequences, over 45% of which are singletons. In total, the top ten clones hold approximately 13% of the sample.

The sequencing input was peripheral blood mononuclear cells (PBMCs). Recombination linked TRBV14 to TRBJ2-3, and the D gene may be TRBD1, 6 bases matching. The clonotype comes from a young man with type 2 diabetes. Here is the DNA: TGTGCCAGCAGCCAGTACCGTGGGGGCGGGGATACGCAGTATTTT. This codes for CASSQYRGGGDTQYF.